The 32 T cell receptor beta chains below were found in one sample sequenced in a study of T cells after yellow fever vaccination. Each CDR3 protein gets one entry after TCRdb re-called the 5' RACE reads with MiXCR. The sample records under 600,000 distinct CDR3 sequences, roughly 13% being singletons. Sequenced material: PBMCs, taken on the day of the yellow fever booster vaccination. These TCRs come from a man aged 25 to 40 who received the YFV17D yellow fever vaccine.

This clonotype was found a few times. V gene TRBV4-3 combines with J gene TRBJ2-1; possibly TRBD2 for D (6 bases). V dropped 4 bases and J dropped 4 bases, with 17 bases sitting between them. This CDR3 is built from 16 residues. Germline V gives CDR1 LGHNA, CDR2 YSLEER. The CDR3 spells CASSLAPAGSYNEQFF. The CDR3 nucleotides read TGCGCCAGCAGCCTGGCCCCAGCGGGTTCTTACAATGAGCAGTTCTTC.

This clonotype was seen more than once but under ten times. The rearrangement joins TRBV12-3 or TRBV12-4 to TRBJ1-6; D perhaps matches TRBD1 (6 bases). The V end was cut by 6 bases, the J end by 8 bases, with 20 bases between. The length of the CDR3 is 16 residues. The CDR3 region has the DNA TGTGCCAGCAGATTAAGGCCGGCAGGGGAAGATTCACCCCTCCACTTT. This gives the protein CASRLRPAGEDSPLHF.

There are many counts of this clonotype. CDR3 DNA: TGTGCCAGCAGTGGAGGGCCCGACTACGAGCAGTACTTC. Translating gives CASSGGPDYEQYF. The rearrangement joins TRBV12-3 or TRBV12-4 to TRBJ2-7; possibly TRBD2 for D (6 bases). The V and J ends lost 5 bases and 3 bases respectively, with 11 bases between them. The CDR3 is 13 amino acids.

The chain uses TRBV6-2 or TRBV6-3 and TRBJ2-3; D call uncertain. Trimming stripped 2 bases from V and 0 bases from J, with 3 bases between. Looked up from germline, CDR1 is MNHEY and CDR2 is SVGEGT. The CDR3 runs 13 residues. The CDR3 DNA sequence: TGTGCCAGCAGTTACACTAGCACAGATACGCAGTATTTT. This translates into CASSYTSTDTQYF.

The V gene is TRBV7-8, the J gene TRBJ2-7; D possibly corresponds to TRBD1 (5 bases). Between the trimmed V and J ends, which lost 9 bases and 3 bases, there was a span of 12 bases. This CDR3 spans 12 amino acids. CDR1 SGHVS and CDR2 FQNEAQ come from the germline V gene. The CDR3 is CASQGNFYEQYF. The DNA of the CDR3 is TGTGCCAGTCAGGGAAATTTCTACGAGCAGTACTTC.

The genes are TRBV20-1 and TRBJ1-6, with D possibly TRBD1 on 6 matching bases. This CDR3 spans 13 amino acids. CDR1 and CDR2 (germline): DFQATT, SNEGSKA (reference sequence). Trimming took 4 bases from V and 10 from J, leaving 14 bases between them. The CDR3 DNA reads TGCAGTGCTAACAGGGCTGGGGGCTCACCCCTCCACTTT. Its translation: CSANRAGGSPLHF.

The chain has TRBV9 and TRBJ1-2; D might be TRBD1 (5 bases). The length of the CDR3 is 15 residues. Looked up from germline, CDR1 is SGDLS and CDR2 is YYNGEE. Trimming removed 0 bases at V and 8 bases at J, with 17 bases between. CDR3 amino acids: CASSVEVGGVGGYTF. CDR3 nucleotide sequence: TGTGCCAGCAGCGTAGAGGTGGGAGGGGTTGGAGGCTACACCTTC.

This clonotype has a handful of counts. This sequence joins TRBV9 and TRBJ2-7; TRBD2 matches at 9 bases. V was pared by 0 bases and J by 1 base, with 8 bases of the junction left unmatched. CDR1 and CDR2 from the germline V gene are SGDLS and YYNGEE. The CDR3 contains 17 residues. For the CDR3, the DNA is TGTGCCAGCAGCGTAGGGCCCCCGGGACTAGCATCCTACGAGCAGTACTTC. Residues: CASSVGPPGLASYEQYF.

This clonotype turned up a few times. The chain is built from TRBV7-8 and TRBJ2-5; D is uncertain. Germline CDR1 SGHVS, CDR2 FQNEAQ. The V end lost 3 bases, the J end lost 7 bases, and 12 bases lay between the germline ends. This CDR3 spans 13 amino acids. The CDR3 loop reads CASSFEIDGTQYF. CDR3 nucleotides: TGTGCCAGCAGCTTCGAAATCGATGGGACCCAGTACTTC. Supplemented by reference TRBV7-8 and TRBJ2-5, the full variable domain reads GAGVSQSPRYKVAKRGQDVALRCDPISGHVSLFWYQQALGQGPEFLTYFQNEAQLDKSGLPSDRFFAERPEGSVSTLKIQRTQQEDSAVYLCASSFEIDGTQYFGPGTRLLVL.

With regard to this clonotype: A single base separates this from a much larger clone, so it may be a read error. The chain links TRBV20-1 to TRBJ2-5, with TRBD2 matching 10 bases. CDR3 length: 16 amino acids. CDR1 and CDR2 (germline): DFQATT, SNEGSKA (reference sequence). The CDR3 protein is CCARGSGRTGIQTQYF. CDR3 DNA sequence: TGCTGTGCTAGAGGTAGCGGGAGGACGGGGATACAGACCCAGTACTTC.

This clonotype was seen ten or more times. V gene TRBV5-1 combines with J gene TRBJ2-2, with 7 bases lining up with TRBD1. The CDR3 covers 15 residues. J gave up 7 bases and V 2 bases, and 8 bases lay outside the gene matches. Germline CDR1 and CDR2: SGHRS and YFSETQ. The CDR3 region is CASSFKGTEGGELFF. In DNA form, the CDR3 reads TGCGCCAGCAGCTTCAAGGGGACAGAAGGCGGGGAGCTGTTTTTT. The variable domain in full, completed from reference TRBV5-1 and TRBJ2-2, reads KAGVTQTPRYLIKTRGQQVTLSCSPISGHRSVSWYQQTPGQGLQFLFEYFSETQRNKGNFPGRFSGRQFSNSRSEMNVSTLELGDSALYLCASSFKGTEGGELFFGEGSRLTVL.

V gene TRBV4-3 combines with J gene TRBJ1-2; a weak D match, TRBD1 (6 bases). CDR3 length equals 15 residues. V was pared by 0 bases and J by 2 bases, with 10 bases between. CDR1 is LGHNA and CDR2 is YSLEER in the germline V gene. The CDR3 protein is CASSQDRGANYGYTF. The CDR3, as DNA: TGCGCCAGCAGCCAAGATCGGGGGGCCAACTATGGCTACACCTTC.

The genes are TRBV5-4 and TRBJ1-6; 7 bases map to TRBD1. The germline V gene encodes CDR1 SGHNT and CDR2 YYREEE (reference sequence). This CDR3 is built from 17 residues. Losses at the gene ends were 2 bases for V and 0 bases for J; bases not matched to a gene: 5. For the CDR3, the DNA is TGTGCCAGCAGCTTACAAGGGGGCCGCTCCTATAATTCACCCCTCCACTTT. Translation gives CASSLQGGRSYNSPLHF.

The gene calls are TRBV19 and TRBJ2-2; 9 bases fit TRBD1. The junction had 9 bases not matched to a gene; V was cut back by 8 bases and J by 5 bases. The CDR3 has 15 residues. Germline assignment: CDR1 LNHDA and CDR2 SQIVND (reference sequence). CDR3 protein: CASANRTGVTGELFF. The CDR3 DNA follows: TGTGCCAGTGCTAACCGGACAGGGGTGACCGGGGAGCTGTTTTTT.

The chain uses TRBV7-2 and TRBJ2-3; 9 nucleotides match TRBD1. There are 14 residues in the CDR3. Looked up from germline, CDR1 is SGHTA and CDR2 is FQGNSA. Germline trimming cut 5 bases from V and 1 base from J; bases unmatched to any gene: 1. CDR3 amino acids: CASSGTGRTDTQYF. CDR3 coding DNA: TGTGCCAGCAGCGGGACAGGGCGCACAGATACGCAGTATTTT.

The chain employs TRBV7-9 and TRBJ1-6, with 8 bases aligning to TRBD1. In germline, CDR1 is SEHNR, CDR2 FQNEAQ (reference sequence). V trimming: 6 bases; J trimming: 10 bases; junction bases outside the gene matches: 8. The CDR3 runs 14 residues. Here the CDR3 reads CASSLTGERSPLHF. CDR3 DNA: TGTGCCAGCAGTTTGACAGGGGAGCGCTCACCCCTCCACTTT.

This sequence joins TRBV18 and TRBJ2-5; no clear D gene. The CDR3 contains 16 residues. Germline loops: CDR1 KGHSH, CDR2 LQKENI. V gave up 2 bases and J gave up 0 bases, with 13 bases separating them. CDR3 sequence (DNA): TGTGCCAGCTCACCATCGAGGCCCGAGTACCAAGAGACCCAGTACTTC. Translated, it gives CASSPSRPEYQETQYF.

This clonotype showed up just a few times. The chain employs TRBV5-1 and TRBJ2-1; D might be TRBD2 (6 bases). Germline CDR1 and CDR2: SGHRS and YFSETQ. V was pared by 3 bases and J by 10 bases, with 14 bases between. The CDR3 consists of 13 residues. This CDR3 is CASSWGSLAEQFF. Written as DNA, the CDR3 is TGCGCCAGCAGCTGGGGGAGCCTAGCGGAGCAGTTCTTC.

This rearrangement joins TRBV4-2 to TRBJ1-6, with 10 nucleotides matching TRBD1. V shed 1 base and J 7 bases; nucleotides not matched to a gene: 7. The germline V gene has CDR1 LGHNA and CDR2 YNFKEQ. This CDR3 is 17 amino acids long. CDR3 amino acids: CASSQADRGPGNSPLHF. CDR3 nucleotides: TGTGCCAGCAGCCAAGCAGACAGGGGGCCGGGAAATTCACCCCTCCACTTT.

This clonotype has a handful of counts. V is TRBV9 and J is TRBJ1-5; possible D gene TRBD1, 5 bases. The CDR3 runs to 14 residues. V lost 7 bases and J lost 5, with 16 bases in between. Germline V lookup: CDR1 SGDLS, CDR2 YYNGEE. The CDR3 DNA sequence: TGTGCCAGCGGAGCGGATGCGGGGGATCAGCCCCAGCATTTT. Translation: CASGADAGDQPQHF.

This chain joins TRBV5-6 and TRBJ1-2; D remains unclear. Germline CDR1 reads SGHDT; CDR2 reads YYEEEE. Trimming removed 0 bases from V and 7 bases from J, with 7 bases in between. The CDR3 length is 12 residues. CDR3 sequence (DNA): TGTGCCAGCAGCTTGGGACAATTTGGCTACACCTTC. Its protein is CASSLGQFGYTF.

This sequence joins TRBV11-2 and TRBJ1-1; 10 bases fit TRBD1. Germline assignment: CDR1 SGHAT and CDR2 FQNNGV. The CDR3 runs to 14 residues. V lost 1 base and J lost 4; bases outside the gene matches: 0. The DNA for the CDR3 is TGTGCCAGCAGCTTAGGACAGGGGGCCACTGAAGCTTTCTTT. Its protein is CASSLGQGATEAFF.

This sequence joins TRBV6-2 or TRBV6-3 and TRBJ2-1; 7 nucleotides match TRBD2. Germline CDR1 reads MNHEY; CDR2 reads SVGEGT. This CDR3 comprises 16 residues. The ends lost 5 bases at V and 4 bases at J; junction bases unmatched: 11. The CDR3 sequence: CASSPRASGNYNEQFF. The CDR3 coding sequence is TGTGCCAGCAGTCCGAGGGCCAGCGGGAATTACAATGAGCAGTTCTTC.

This clonotype has just a few counts. The rearrangement joins TRBV11-2 to TRBJ1-5; D not certain. The CDR3 extends over 15 amino acids. Per germline, CDR1 SGHAT and CDR2 FQNNGV. The V and J ends lost 5 bases and 2 bases respectively, with 13 bases between them. The CDR3 reads CASSQQRVRNQPQHF. CDR3 bases: TGTGCCAGCAGCCAACAAAGGGTTCGCAATCAGCCCCAGCATTTT.

This clonotype was detected a few times. V gene TRBV12-3 or TRBV12-4 combines with J gene TRBJ2-7; D ambiguous. V lost 1 base and J 0 bases, leaving 13 bases between the germline ends. CDR3 size: 16 residues. CDR3 nucleotide sequence: TGTGCCAGCAGTTTAGGGTTTTCGCCGTCCTCCTACGAGCAGTACTTC. This translates into CASSLGFSPSSYEQYF.

The chain has TRBV3-1 and TRBJ2-3; tentative D call: TRBD1 (5 bases). Germline assignment: CDR1 LGHDT and CDR2 YNNKEL (reference sequence). The length of the CDR3 is 14 residues. Trimming stripped 1 base from V and 4 bases from J, with 9 bases between. CDR3 DNA sequence: TGTGCCAGCAGCCAAGTGGGGCCCTCAGATACGCAGTATTTT. It is translated as CASSQVGPSDTQYF.

The chain employs TRBV9 and TRBJ1-5, with D unresolved. V dropped 0 bases and J dropped 1 base, with 5 bases sitting between them. The CDR3 length is 14 residues. Germline V gene lookup returns CDR1 SGDLS and CDR2 YYNGEE. CDR3 DNA: TGTGCCAGCAGCGTAGAGGGCAGCAATCAGCCCCAGCATTTT. It yields the protein CASSVEGSNQPQHF.

V and J are TRBV5-1 and TRBJ2-2, with 9 bases that match TRBD1. The junction had 6 bases not matched to a gene; V was cut back by 5 bases and J by 1 base. This CDR3 is 16 amino acids long. Germline V CDR1 and CDR2: SGHRS, YFSETQ. CDR3 loop: CASRRTGEGNTGELFF. DNA of the CDR3: TGCGCCAGCAGGAGGACAGGGGAGGGGAACACCGGGGAGCTGTTTTTT. Full variable domain (outside the CDR3, taken from reference TRBV5-1 and TRBJ2-2): KAGVTQTPRYLIKTRGQQVTLSCSPISGHRSVSWYQQTPGQGLQFLFEYFSETQRNKGNFPGRFSGRQFSNSRSEMNVSTLELGDSALYLCASRRTGEGNTGELFFGEGSRLTVL.

This clonotype was counted a few times. The rearrangement uses TRBV30 and TRBJ2-5, with D possibly matching TRBD2 (6 bases). Trimming pared 4 bases from V and 1 base from J, leaving 10 bases between. The germline CDR1 and CDR2 sequences are GTSNPN and SVGIG (reference sequence). CDR3 size: 13 residues. CDR3 DNA: TGTGCCTGGATCGGGGGAGGCCAAGAGACCCAGTACTTC. Amino acids: CAWIGGGQETQYF.

This clonotype showed up just a few times. This rearrangement joins TRBV6-2 or TRBV6-3 to TRBJ2-1, with 7 positions matching TRBD2. Losses at the gene ends were 3 bases for V and 5 bases for J; bases not matched to a gene: 4. The length of the CDR3 is 14 residues. Germline V gene data show CDR1 as MNHEY and CDR2 as SVGEGT. The CDR3, as DNA: TGTGCCAGCAGTTATCCGGGACTAAACAATGAGCAGTTCTTC. Residues: CASSYPGLNNEQFF.

In this sample, this clonotype turned up a few times. The rearrangement links TRBV4-3 to TRBJ2-7; D is ambiguous. From germline, CDR1 is LGHNA and CDR2 YSLEER. V was pared by 1 base and J by 4 bases, with 20 bases between. The length of the CDR3 is 17 residues. The CDR3 reads CASSQGQDLGSIYEQYF. The CDR3 DNA reads as TGCGCCAGCAGCCAAGGTCAGGACCTCGGGTCCATTTACGAGCAGTACTTC.

A single count supports this clonotype. The chain employs TRBV5-4 and TRBJ2-1; D unresolved. V lost 4 bases and J lost 2, with 13 bases in between. The CDR3 runs 15 residues. Germline assignment: CDR1 SGHNT and CDR2 YYREEE (reference sequence). This CDR3 is CASSPPENAYNEQFF. The DNA for the CDR3 is TGTGCCAGCAGCCCGCCGGAGAACGCCTACAATGAGCAGTTCTTC.